This is a list of T cell receptor beta chains from one sample in a study of blood T cell repertoires in COVID-19. Data came from immunoSEQ multiplex PCR; TCRdb stores just in-frame clones and leaves some out. The sample contains around 310,000 clones, around 89% of which appear only once. Sequenced input: peripheral blood. The receptors derive from a woman aged 55 to 70 with acute or convalescent COVID-19. CDR3s include the opening cysteine and the closing phenylalanine or tryptophan. A D gene is named only where the DNA matches it firmly. Part of the rows lack a size; the others show once, few, many or a class for expanded clones.

>TRBJ1-4|-|TRBV28|once
CASSFHFGGGREKLFF
TGTGCCAGCAGTTTCCACTTTGGGGGGGGCCGGGAAAAACTGTTTTTT
>TRBJ2-1|TRBD2|TRBV7-9|-
CASRPTSGGAYNEQFF
TGTGCCAGCAGACCCACTAGCGGGGGGGCTTACAATGAGCAGTTCTTC
>TRBJ1-4|-|TRBV3-1/TRBV3-2|-
CASSQDRRGGSGEKLFF
TGTGCCAGCAGCCAAGACCGTCGGGGGGGCTCAGGTGAAAAACTGTTTTTT
>TRBJ2-7|TRBD2|TRBV10-3|once
CAISVASGIYEQYF
TGTGCCATCAGTGTGGCTAGCGGGATCTACGAGCAGTACTTC
>TRBJ2-2|-|TRBV24-1|-
CATSVTGTGELFF
TGTGCCACCAGTGTGACGGGGACCGGGGAGCTGTTTTTT
>TRBJ1-5|-|TRBV27|-
CASSDRHSNQPQHF
TGTGCCAGCAGTGACAGGCATAGCAATCAGCCCCAGCATTTT
>TRBJ1-1|-|TRBV19|-
CASSIVMGGTFANTEAFF
TGTGCCAGTAGTATAGTGATGGGGGGGACTTTCGCGAACACTGAAGCTTTCTTT
>TRBJ2-7|-|TRBV6-2/TRBV6-3|-
CASSYRSRSSYEQYF
TGTGCCAGCAGTTACAGGTCTAGAAGCTCCTACGAGCAGTACTTC
>TRBJ2-3|TRBD2|TRBV18|-
CASSPLLAGGSTDTQYF
TGTGCCAGCTCACCACTACTAGCGGGGGGTTCTACAGATACGCAGTATTTT
>TRBJ2-7|-|TRBV9|-
CASSVEQGSSYEQYF
TGTGCCAGCAGCGTAGAGCAGGGGAGCTCCTACGAGCAGTACTTC
>TRBJ1-4|TRBD1|TRBV9|-
CASSDYRQGSNEKLFF
TGTGCCAGCAGTGATTACCGACAGGGATCTAATGAAAAACTGTTTTTT
>TRBJ1-1|-|TRBV6-5|-
CASSSDLGAFF
TGTGCCAGCAGTTCGGACTTAGGTGCTTTCTTT
>TRBJ1-1|-|TRBV30|-
CAWSVRYPTPTQMNTEAFF
TGTGCCTGGAGTGTACGTTACCCGACACCCACTCAAATGAACACTGAAGCTTTCTTT
>TRBJ1-2|-|TRBV19|few
CASSIRSSRNYGYTF
TGTGCCAGTAGTATACGGTCGTCCCGGAACTATGGCTACACCTTC
>TRBJ1-2|-|TRBV6-5|-
CASSDGEIKNYGYTF
TGTGCCAGCAGCGACGGGGAGATCAAGAACTATGGCTACACCTTC
>TRBJ2-7|TRBD1|TRBV5-8|-
CASSFLPGTGLVYEQYF
TGTGCCAGCAGCTTCCTCCCCGGGACAGGGTTGGTATACGAGCAGTACTTC
>TRBJ2-2|-|TRBV30|few
CAWSVSVLYTGELFF
TGTGCCTGGAGTGTATCGGTGTTGTACACCGGGGAGCTGTTTTTT
>TRBJ2-2|-|TRBV4-3|-
CASSQEQSGGELFF
TGCGCCAGCAGCCAAGAACAGAGCGGCGGGGAGCTGTTTTTT
>TRBJ1-1|-|TRBV9|once
CASSRSSNTEAFF
TGTGCCAGCAGTCGAAGCTCGAACACTGAAGCTTTCTTT
>TRBJ2-3|-|TRBV5-4|-
CASSLGGPSTDTQYF
TGTGCCAGCAGCTTGGGTGGGCCCAGCACAGATACGCAGTATTTT
>TRBJ2-7|-|TRBV4-2|-
CASSPSVGEYEQYF
TGTGCCAGCAGCCCCTCGGTGGGAGAGTACGAGCAGTACTTC
>TRBJ1-6|TRBD1|TRBV2|-
CASSGSTGGKSPLHF
TGTGCCAGCAGTGGATCCACAGGGGGGAAATCACCCCTCCACTTT
>TRBJ2-1|TRBD2|TRBV5-5|-
CASSWASGGHLTNEQFF
TGTGCCAGCAGCTGGGCTAGCGGGGGCCACCTAACAAATGAGCAGTTCTTC
>TRBJ1-1|TRBD1|TRBV27|-
CASSTGTTEAFF
TGTGCCAGCTCGACAGGGACGACTGAAGCTTTCTTT